Described below is a single T cell receptor beta chain sequence and its context. Its antigen remains unidentified. The sample originates from a study of T cell repertoires in cytomegalovirus infection. About the research overall: HLA-B-restricted CMV epitopes that are well studied were used alongside recently identified HLA-C-restricted ones. Public signatures in TCR beta pointed to CMV infection and matching HLA type.

CDR3 length: 16 amino acids. V lost 0 bases and J lost 3; bases outside the gene matches: 5. CDR1 is LGHNA and CDR2 is YSLEER in the germline V gene. TCRdb passed the reads through MiXCR, listing each CDR3 protein once. In the table there are about 890,000 distinct CDR3 sequences, under 40% of which are singletons. Overall study results and limits: The study identified carriers of CMV plus the relevant HLA from cumulative public TCR beta family frequency. CMV-specific TCR beta clonotypes restricted by HLA-C were the ones dominating the ex vivo response.

The sequence was collected from a human donor in good health (CMV status not recorded). Some clones in this sample may be carry-over from other donors' samples. The sequencing used cultured CD8+ T cells from PBMCs, collected from culture after CMV antigen stimulation. The rearrangement uses TRBV4-3 and TRBJ2-1; 7 bases agree with TRBD1. The CDR3 nucleotides read TGCGCCAGCAGCCAAGATCTAGGACAGGTCTACAATGAGCAGTTCTTC. Protein: CASSQDLGQVYNEQFF.